The clone carrying this T cell receptor beta chain was seen just once. Its antigen is unidentified. Isolating PBMCs gave at least 6 million of these cells per sample. This sample was taken from a study of blood T cells in healthy people across ages. Study-wide findings and caveats: A roughly linear age-dependent decrease characterized TCR beta diversity per million T cells. Diversity estimates from one million T cells were considered underestimates.

Combining a sample-barcoded 5' primer with a J-beta primer mix, a second PCR ran for roughly 6 to 12 cycles. All samples gave at least 2.5 million CDR3-containing paired-end reads. TCRdb recomputed calls from the 5' RACE reads with MiXCR, one row per CDR3 protein. The table has 800,000 or so distinct CDR3 sequences, roughly 46% seen once. From germline, CDR1 is SGDLS and CDR2 YYNGEE. V was pared by 3 bases and J by 3 bases, with 9 bases between. This CDR3 is 14 amino acids long. Sequencing was performed on blood. J is TRBJ2-2 and V is TRBV9; D ambiguous. This receptor was obtained from an elderly man in good health. CDR3 sequence reads: CASSALLDTGELFF. CDR3 nucleotide sequence: TGTGCCAGCAGCGCCTTACTTGACACCGGGGAGCTGTTTTTT. Full variable domain (rest looked up from reference TRBV9 and TRBJ2-2): DSGVTQTPKHLITATGQRVTLRCSPRSGDLSVYWYQQSLDQGLQFLIQYYNGEERAKGNILERFSAQQFPDLHSELNLSSLELGDSALYFCASSALLDTGELFFGEGSRLTVL.